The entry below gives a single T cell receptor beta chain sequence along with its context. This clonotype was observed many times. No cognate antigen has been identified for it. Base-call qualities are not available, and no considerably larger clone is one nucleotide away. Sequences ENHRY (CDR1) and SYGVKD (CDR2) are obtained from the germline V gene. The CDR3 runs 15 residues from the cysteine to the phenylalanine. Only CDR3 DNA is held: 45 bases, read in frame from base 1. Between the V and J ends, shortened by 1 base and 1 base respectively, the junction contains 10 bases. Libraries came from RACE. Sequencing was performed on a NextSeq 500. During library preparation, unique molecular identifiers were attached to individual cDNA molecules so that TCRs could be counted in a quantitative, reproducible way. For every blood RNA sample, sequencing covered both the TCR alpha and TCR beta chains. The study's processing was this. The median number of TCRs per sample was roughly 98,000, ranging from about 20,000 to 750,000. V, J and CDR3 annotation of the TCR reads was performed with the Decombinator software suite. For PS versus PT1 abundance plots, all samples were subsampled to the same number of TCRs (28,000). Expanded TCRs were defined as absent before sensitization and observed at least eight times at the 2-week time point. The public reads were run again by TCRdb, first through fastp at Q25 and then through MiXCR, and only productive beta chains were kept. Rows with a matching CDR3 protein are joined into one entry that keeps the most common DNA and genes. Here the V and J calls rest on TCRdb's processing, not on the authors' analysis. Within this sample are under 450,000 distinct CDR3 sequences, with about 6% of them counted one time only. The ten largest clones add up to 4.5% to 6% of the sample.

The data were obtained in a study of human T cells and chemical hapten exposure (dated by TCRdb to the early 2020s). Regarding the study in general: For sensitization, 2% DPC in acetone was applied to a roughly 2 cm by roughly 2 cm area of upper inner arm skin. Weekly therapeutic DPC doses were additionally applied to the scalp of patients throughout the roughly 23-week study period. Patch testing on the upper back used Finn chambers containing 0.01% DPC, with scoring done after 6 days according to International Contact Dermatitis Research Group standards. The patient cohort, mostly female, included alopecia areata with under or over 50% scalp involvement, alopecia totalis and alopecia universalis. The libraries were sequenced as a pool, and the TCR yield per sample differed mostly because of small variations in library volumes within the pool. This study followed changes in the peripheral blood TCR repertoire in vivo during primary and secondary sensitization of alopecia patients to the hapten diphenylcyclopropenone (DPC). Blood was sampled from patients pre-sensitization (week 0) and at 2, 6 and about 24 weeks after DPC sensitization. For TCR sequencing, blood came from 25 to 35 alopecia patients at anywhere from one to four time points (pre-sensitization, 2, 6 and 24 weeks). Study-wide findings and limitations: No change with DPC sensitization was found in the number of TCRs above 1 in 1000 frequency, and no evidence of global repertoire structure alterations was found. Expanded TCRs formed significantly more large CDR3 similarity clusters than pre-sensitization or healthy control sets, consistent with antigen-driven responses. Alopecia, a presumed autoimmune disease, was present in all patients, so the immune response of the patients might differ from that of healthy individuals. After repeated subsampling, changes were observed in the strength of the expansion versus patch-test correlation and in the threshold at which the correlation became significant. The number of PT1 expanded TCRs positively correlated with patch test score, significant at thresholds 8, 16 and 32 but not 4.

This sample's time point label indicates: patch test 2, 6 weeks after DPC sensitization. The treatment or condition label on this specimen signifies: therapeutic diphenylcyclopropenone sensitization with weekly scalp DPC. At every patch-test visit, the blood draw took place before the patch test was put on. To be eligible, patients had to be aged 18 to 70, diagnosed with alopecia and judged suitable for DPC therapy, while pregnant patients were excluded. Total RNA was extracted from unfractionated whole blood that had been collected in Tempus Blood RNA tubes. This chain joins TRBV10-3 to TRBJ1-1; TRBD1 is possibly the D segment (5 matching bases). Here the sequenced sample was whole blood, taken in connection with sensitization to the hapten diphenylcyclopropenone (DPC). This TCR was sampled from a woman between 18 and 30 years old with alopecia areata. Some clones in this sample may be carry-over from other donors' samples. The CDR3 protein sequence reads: CAISEYGHENTEAFF. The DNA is TGTGCCATCAGTGAGTACGGACACGAGAACACTGAAGCTTTCTTT.